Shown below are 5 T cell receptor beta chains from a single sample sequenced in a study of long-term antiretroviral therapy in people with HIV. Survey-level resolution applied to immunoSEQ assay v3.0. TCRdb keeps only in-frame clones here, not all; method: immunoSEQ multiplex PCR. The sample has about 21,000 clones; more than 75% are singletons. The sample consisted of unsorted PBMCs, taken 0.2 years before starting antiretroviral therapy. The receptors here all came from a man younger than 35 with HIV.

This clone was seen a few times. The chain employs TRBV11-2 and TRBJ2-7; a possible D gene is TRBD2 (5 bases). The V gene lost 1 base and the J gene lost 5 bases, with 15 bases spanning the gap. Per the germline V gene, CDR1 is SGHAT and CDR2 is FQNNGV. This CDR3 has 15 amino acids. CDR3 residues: CASSLAGRVRDEQYF. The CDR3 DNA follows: TGTGCCAGCAGCTTAGCTGGCAGAGTGAGGGACGAGCAGTACTTC.

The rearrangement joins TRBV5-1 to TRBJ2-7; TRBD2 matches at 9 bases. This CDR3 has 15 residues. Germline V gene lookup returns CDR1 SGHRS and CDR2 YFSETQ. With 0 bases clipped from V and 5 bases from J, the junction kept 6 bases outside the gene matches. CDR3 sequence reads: CASSLASSGTNEQYF. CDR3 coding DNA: TGCGCCAGCAGCTTGGCATCTAGCGGGACGAACGAGCAGTACTTC.

CDR3 sequence: CSVESYRGADGYTF. CDR3 nucleotides: TGCAGCGTTGAGTCTTACAGGGGAGCGGATGGCTACACCTTC. V gene TRBV29-1 combines with J gene TRBJ1-2; TRBD1 agrees at 7 bases. The V gene's germline CDR1 is SQVTM and CDR2 ANQGSEA. The V segment lost 3 bases and the J segment 6 bases; nucleotides outside the gene matches: 10. This CDR3 is built from 14 residues.

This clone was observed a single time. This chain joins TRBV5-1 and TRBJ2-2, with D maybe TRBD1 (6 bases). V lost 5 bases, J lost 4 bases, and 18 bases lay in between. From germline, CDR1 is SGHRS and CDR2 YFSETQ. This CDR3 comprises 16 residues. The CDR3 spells CASSYGRGSGTGELFF. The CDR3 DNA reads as TGCGCCAGCAGTTACGGCAGGGGTTCGGGCACCGGGGAGCTGTTTTTT.

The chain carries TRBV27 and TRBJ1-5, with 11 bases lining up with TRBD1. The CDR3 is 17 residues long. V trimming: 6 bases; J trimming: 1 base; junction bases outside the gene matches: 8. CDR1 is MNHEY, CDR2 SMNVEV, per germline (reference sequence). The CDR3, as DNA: TGTGCCAGCAGACCAGGGACAGGGGGTATGAGCAATCAGCCCCAGCATTTT. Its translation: CASRPGTGGMSNQPQHF.